Listed here are 30 T cell receptor beta chains from one sample, sequenced in a study of T cells in Graves' hyperthyroidism and ophthalmopathy. The source material, RNA transcripts, was used to amplify TCR beta CDR3 regions. First-round RT-PCR of the TCR CDR3 relied on the HTBI primer set. TCRdb reanalysed the multiplex PCR reads using MiXCR and keeps one entry per CDR3 protein. The sample lists 300,000 to 500,000 distinct CDR3 sequences; 15% were seen once. Sequenced material: blood. All receptors come from a woman between 25 and 40 years old with Graves' hyperthyroidism.

This rearrangement joins TRBV9 to TRBJ2-2; D may correspond to TRBD1 or TRBD2 (6 bases each). The CDR3 is 15 amino acids. Deletions cut 0 bases from V and 7 bases from J, with 13 bases between. Germline-derived CDR1 and CDR2 are SGDLS and YYNGEE. The CDR3: CASSVEGGGGGELFF. The CDR3 bases are TGTGCCAGCAGCGTAGAAGGGGGAGGCGGCGGGGAGCTGTTTTTT.

The V call is TRBV19, the J call TRBJ1-1; possibly TRBD1 for D (5 bases). Germline V gene data show CDR1 as LNHDA and CDR2 as SQIVND (reference sequence). The V gene lost 1 base and the J gene lost 0 bases, with 12 bases spanning the gap. CDR3 length: 16 residues. CDR3 in DNA: TGTGCCAGTAGTATAGGGCAGGGATCGGTGAACACTGAAGCTTTCTTT. It is translated as CASSIGQGSVNTEAFF.

This clonotype was seen many times. The chain employs TRBV28 and TRBJ2-6; D unclear. Per the germline V gene, CDR1 is MDHEN and CDR2 is SYDVKM. The CDR3 contains 16 residues. Trimming shortened V by 2 bases and J by 1 base, and 9 bases separated the two germline ends. Here the CDR3 DNA reads TGTGCCAGCAGTTTACCCAAGGGATCTGGGGCCAACGTCCTGACTTTC. Translated: CASSLPKGSGANVLTF. The whole variable domain, remainder taken from reference TRBV28 and TRBJ2-6, is DVKVTQSSRYLVKRTGEKVFLECVQDMDHENMFWYRQDPGLGLRLIYFSYDVKMKEKGDIPEGYSVSREKKERFSLILESASTNQTSMYLCASSLPKGSGANVLTFGAGSRLTVL.

The chain uses TRBV27 and TRBJ1-4; 8 positions agree with TRBD1. Germline values: CDR1 MNHEY, CDR2 SMNVEV (reference sequence). The CDR3 extends over 15 amino acids. J was trimmed by 6 bases and V by 4 bases; bases with no gene match: 7. For the CDR3, the DNA is TGTGCCAGCAGTTCCCGGACAGGGTTTCATGAAAAACTGTTTTTT. It specifies CASSSRTGFHEKLFF.

In this sample, this clonotype turned up a few times. A much larger clone sits a single nucleotide away, making a read error possible. J is TRBJ1-6 and V is TRBV12-3 or TRBV12-4, with TRBD1 as a possible D gene (5 bases). The CDR3 consists of 13 residues. The CDR3 DNA follows: TGTGCCAACAGTTTAACGGCAGGGCCACCCCTCCACTTT. It yields the protein CANSLTAGPPLHF.

This rearrangement joins TRBV6-1 to TRBJ1-1; 8 bases are a match to TRBD1. Trimming took 2 bases from V and 5 from J; bases not matched to a gene: 1. CDR3 length: 13 residues. Looked up from germline, CDR1 is MNHNS and CDR2 is SASEGT. In DNA, the CDR3 is TGTGCCAGCAGTGAAAACAGGGGGACTGAAGCTTTCTTT. Amino acid sequence: CASSENRGTEAFF.

This clonotype was counted ten times or more. The rearrangement uses TRBV15 and TRBJ2-2; 12 bases are shared with TRBD2. CDR1 LNHNV and CDR2 YYDKDF come from the germline V gene (reference sequence). V lost 1 base and J lost 0; bases outside the gene matches: 6. The CDR3 length is 19 residues. CDR3 DNA sequence: TGTGCCACCAGCAGAGTGGGGGCTAGCGGGAGGGCGAACACCGGGGAGCTGTTTTTT. This sequence encodes CATSRVGASGRANTGELFF.

The V call is TRBV5-1, the J call TRBJ2-4, with D uncertain. CDR3 size: 15 residues. Per the germline V gene, CDR1 is SGHRS and CDR2 is YFSETQ. Deletions cut 3 bases from V and 0 bases from J, with 10 bases between. CDR3 in amino acids: CASSSDGIAKNIQYF. DNA of the CDR3: TGCGCCAGCAGCTCGGACGGTATAGCCAAAAACATTCAGTACTTC.

There are many counts of this clonotype. This chain uses TRBV7-8 with TRBJ2-1; 11 bases agree with TRBD2. CDR3 length: 18 residues. Germline V CDR1 and CDR2: SGHVS, FQNEAQ. J lost 8 bases, V lost 2 bases, and 14 bases had no gene match. CDR3: CASSLRDPLAGGPHEQFF. CDR3 nucleotides: TGTGCCAGCAGCTTAAGAGACCCCTTAGCGGGAGGGCCGCATGAGCAGTTCTTC. Together with reference TRBV7-8 and TRBJ2-1, the CDR3 gives the full variable domain: GAGVSQSPRYKVAKRGQDVALRCDPISGHVSLFWYQQALGQGPEFLTYFQNEAQLDKSGLPSDRFFAERPEGSVSTLKIQRTQQEDSAVYLCASSLRDPLAGGPHEQFFGPGTRLTVL.

This clonotype occurred a few times. The chain recombines TRBV27 with TRBJ1-1; no reliable D call. This CDR3 contains 15 residues. Germline-derived CDR1 and CDR2 are MNHEY and SMNVEV (reference sequence). V dropped 1 base and J dropped 1 base, with 10 bases sitting between them. This chain's CDR3 is CASSLLSGGNTEAFF. The DNA for the CDR3 is TGTGCCAGCAGTTTATTGTCAGGTGGGAACACTGAAGCTTTCTTT.

This clonotype was recorded many times. The V call is TRBV10-3, the J call TRBJ2-7, with D tentatively TRBD1 or TRBD2 (5 bases each). From germline, CDR1 is ENHRY and CDR2 SYGVKD. CDR3 length: 12 residues. The V and J ends lost 7 bases and 4 bases respectively, with 11 bases between them. CDR3 nucleotides: TGTGCCATCACCGGGACGGGATACGAGCAGTACTTC. It specifies CAITGTGYEQYF.

The CDR3 nucleotides read TGTGCCAGCAGCTTGCACGAGGGTTTAGAGACCCAGTACTTC. Amino acid sequence: CASSLHEGLETQYF. This chain uses TRBV11-3 with TRBJ2-5, with a weak D call TRBD2 (5 bases). The CDR3 is 14 residues long. The V end lost 3 bases, the J end lost 4 bases, and 12 bases lay between the germline ends. Germline CDR1 is SGHNT and CDR2 is YENEEA.

This clonotype was recorded at least ten times. This CDR3 reads CSTLEVGGTSTDTQYF. As DNA, the CDR3 is TGCAGTACTCTCGAAGTAGGGGGTACTAGCACAGATACGCAGTATTTT. This sequence joins TRBV20-1 and TRBJ2-3; a weak D match, TRBD1 (6 bases). Germline CDR1 DFQATT, CDR2 SNEGSKA (reference sequence). V was cut by 8 bases and J by 0 bases, with 21 bases left in between. The CDR3 contains 16 residues.

This clonotype showed up many times. The V call is TRBV12-3 or TRBV12-4, the J call TRBJ2-3; D is unresolved. Between the trimmed V and J ends, which lost 3 bases and 1 base, there was a span of 5 bases. There are 13 residues in the CDR3. DNA of the CDR3: TGTGCCAGCAGTTTCGAGGGCACAGATACGCAGTATTTT. It encodes CASSFEGTDTQYF.

The table lists this clonotype with many counts. Written as DNA, the CDR3 is TGTGCCAGCAGCCAGGACAGCTTCTATGGCTACACCTTC. As protein: CASSQDSFYGYTF. This chain links TRBV5-6 with TRBJ1-2; possible D gene TRBD1, 6 bases. The germline CDR1 and CDR2 sequences are SGHDT and YYEEEE. CDR3 length equals 13 residues. V dropped 4 bases and J dropped 4 bases, with 11 bases sitting between them.

This clonotype was seen repeatedly, ten times or more. V is TRBV20-1 and J is TRBJ2-1, with 9 bases lining up with TRBD2. CDR3 length equals 18 residues. V lost 0 bases, J lost 1 base, and 10 bases stayed unmatched. In germline, CDR1 is DFQATT, CDR2 SNEGSKA (reference sequence). DNA for the CDR3: TGCAGTGCTAGAGATCCCTCAGGTAGCGGGGGATCCTACAATGAGCAGTTCTTC. Protein product: CSARDPSGSGGSYNEQFF.

At least ten counts were recorded for this clonotype. The gene calls are TRBV18 and TRBJ1-5; D possibly corresponds to TRBD1 (5 bases). CDR1 is KGHSH, CDR2 LQKENI, per germline. The CDR3 sequence is 15 residues long. Trimming removed 3 bases at V and 2 bases at J, with 11 bases between. CDR3 in amino acids: CASSPRVGGNQPQHF. Here the CDR3 DNA reads TGTGCCAGCTCACCCAGGGTGGGCGGCAATCAGCCCCAGCATTTT.

The chain joins TRBV2 to TRBJ2-1; TRBD2 matches at 11 bases. CDR1 is SNHLY, CDR2 FYNNEI, per germline. The CDR3 runs to 15 residues. The V and J ends lost 7 bases and 5 bases, in that order; junction bases with no gene match: 7. CDR3 in DNA: TGTGCCAGCACCCCCCTAGCGGGAGGTGACAATGAGCAGTTCTTC. Encoded protein: CASTPLAGGDNEQFF.

At least ten counts were recorded for this clonotype. This rearrangement joins TRBV5-1 to TRBJ2-5; no clear D gene. Germline CDR1 is SGHRS and CDR2 is YFSETQ. V was trimmed by 3 bases and J by 5 bases, leaving 14 bases between them. The CDR3 is made up of 14 amino acids. CDR3 sequence (DNA): TGCGCCAGCAGCTCTGGCACTCCCGGGGAGACCCAGTACTTC. It codes for CASSSGTPGETQYF. The full variable domain, completed using reference TRBV5-1 and TRBJ2-5, is KAGVTQTPRYLIKTRGQQVTLSCSPISGHRSVSWYQQTPGQGLQFLFEYFSETQRNKGNFPGRFSGRQFSNSRSEMNVSTLELGDSALYLCASSSGTPGETQYFGPGTRLLVL.

About this clonotype itself: This may be a read error: a much more frequent sequence differs by one nucleotide. The chain combines TRBV28 with TRBJ1-2, with 8 nucleotides matching TRBD1. The junction had 13 bases not matched to a gene; V was cut back by 5 bases and J by 8 bases. Germline CDR1 is MDHEN and CDR2 is SYDVKM. This CDR3 has 15 residues. This chain's CDR3 is CASSGQGTIPLGYTF. In DNA form, the CDR3 reads TGTGCCAGCAGTGGACAGGGTACCATTCCTCTAGGCTACACCTTC.

This clonotype was seen repeatedly, ten times or more. The chain carries TRBV10-3 and TRBJ2-7; 8 nucleotides line up with TRBD1. This CDR3 is built from 13 residues. Trimming cost V 6 bases and J 3 bases; bases outside gene matches: 4. Germline V gene data show CDR1 as ENHRY and CDR2 as SYGVKD. CDR3 region: CAISYGQGYEQYF. The CDR3 DNA is TGTGCCATCAGCTACGGACAGGGCTACGAGCAGTACTTC.

The J gene is TRBJ1-4, the V gene TRBV30, with 7 nucleotides matching TRBD1. The trim removed 0 bases at V and 10 bases at J, leaving 14 bases unmatched. The length of the CDR3 is 16 residues. Germline V gene sequence: CDR1 GTSNPN, CDR2 SVGIG (reference sequence). CDR3: CAWSVRGQSNRGKLFF. In DNA, the CDR3 is TGTGCCTGGAGTGTAAGGGGACAGAGCAATCGGGGAAAACTGTTTTTT.

This CDR3 reads CASRHRGLDEQFF. CDR3 bases: TGTGCCAGCAGACACAGGGGGCTCGATGAGCAGTTCTTC. The rearrangement uses TRBV7-9 and TRBJ2-1; 9 bases match TRBD1. CDR1 is SEHNR and CDR2 is FQNEAQ in the germline V gene (reference sequence). This CDR3 contains 13 residues. The V and J ends lost 6 bases and 8 bases, in that order; junction bases with no gene match: 5.

The table lists this clonotype with many counts. The V call is TRBV12-3 or TRBV12-4, the J call TRBJ2-7, with D unclear. The CDR3 runs to 13 residues. Trimming left V 3 bases short and J 1 base short, with 7 bases between. CDR3 coding DNA: TGTGCCAGCAGTTTCGGCGGTTCCTACGAGCAGTACTTC. Amino acids: CASSFGGSYEQYF.

Only a few counts were recorded for this clonotype. The genes are TRBV13 and TRBJ2-1; unclear D gene. Trimming stripped 1 base from V and 4 bases from J, with 14 bases between. The CDR3 loop spans 16 amino acids. Germline CDR1 and CDR2: PRHDT and FYEKMQ (reference sequence). CDR3 protein: CASSLERSSGYNEQFF. The CDR3 DNA is TGTGCCAGCAGCTTAGAGAGGTCTAGTGGGTACAATGAGCAGTTCTTC.

This clonotype was observed at least ten times. The chain carries TRBV27 and TRBJ2-7; D unclear. Between the trimmed V and J ends, which lost 6 bases and 2 bases, there was a span of 17 bases. Germline CDR1 is MNHEY and CDR2 is SMNVEV (reference sequence). CDR3 length equals 15 residues. The CDR3 nucleotides are TGTGCCAGCAGGCCCTCCAGCGTACGTGCCTACGAGCAGTACTTC. It codes for CASRPSSVRAYEQYF.

This clonotype appeared a few times. The chain has TRBV6-5 and TRBJ2-7, with 10 positions matching TRBD1. V shed 2 bases and J 3 bases; nucleotides not matched to a gene: 7. CDR1 is MNHEY and CDR2 is SVGAGI in the germline V gene. CDR3 size: 16 residues. DNA for the CDR3: TGTGCCAGCAGTTACGGGGTCGGGACAGGGGACTACGAGCAGTACTTC. It specifies CASSYGVGTGDYEQYF.

A few counts support this clonotype. The V call is TRBV9, the J call TRBJ1-5; D ambiguous. The germline gives CDR1 SGDLS, CDR2 YYNGEE. The germline V and J ends were trimmed by 4 bases and 7 bases, with 18 bases remaining between them. CDR3 length: 15 residues. CDR3 sequence (DNA): TGTGCCAGCAGCCCTAGCCCCATCGTCGGGCAGCCCCAGCATTTT. Protein: CASSPSPIVGQPQHF.

Regarding this clonotype: Here the CDR3 omits its conserved ending phenylalanine or tryptophan, so a read error is the likely source. This chain joins TRBV6-1 and TRBJ2-7, with 7 bases that match TRBD2. The CDR3 covers 15 residues. Germline loops: CDR1 MNHNS, CDR2 SASEGT. J lost 2 bases, V lost 8 bases, and 12 bases had no gene match. The CDR3: CASWGRVNSAYEQYL. CDR3 DNA: TGTGCCAGCTGGGGGAGGGTCAACTCTGCCTACGAGCAGTACTTA.

This clonotype was seen at least ten times. The chain couples TRBV18 to TRBJ2-7; the D gene is possibly TRBD2 (5 bases). The V end was cut by 6 bases, the J end by 1 base, with 7 bases between. Per the germline V gene, CDR1 is KGHSH and CDR2 is LQKENI. This CDR3 has 12 amino acids. CDR3 in DNA: TGTGCCAGCTCCGGCGGGTCCTACGAGCAGTACTTC. It is translated as CASSGGSYEQYF. Full variable domain (rest looked up from reference TRBV18 and TRBJ2-7): NAGVMQNPRHLVRRRGQEARLRCSPMKGHSHVYWYRQLPEEGLKFMVYLQKENIIDESGMPKERFSAEFPKEGPSILRIQQVVRGDSAAYFCASSGGSYEQYFGPGTRLTVT.